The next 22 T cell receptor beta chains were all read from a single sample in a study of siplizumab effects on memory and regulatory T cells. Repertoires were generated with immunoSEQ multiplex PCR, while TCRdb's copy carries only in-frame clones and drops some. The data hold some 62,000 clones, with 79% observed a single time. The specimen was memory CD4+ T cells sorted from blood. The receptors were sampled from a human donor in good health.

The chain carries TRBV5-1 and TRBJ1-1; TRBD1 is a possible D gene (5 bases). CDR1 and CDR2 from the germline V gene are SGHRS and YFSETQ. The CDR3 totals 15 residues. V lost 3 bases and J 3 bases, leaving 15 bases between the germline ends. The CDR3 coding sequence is TGCGCCAGCAGCTCGTCCCCGGGGGTGGACACTGAAGCTTTCTTT. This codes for CASSSSPGVDTEAFF.

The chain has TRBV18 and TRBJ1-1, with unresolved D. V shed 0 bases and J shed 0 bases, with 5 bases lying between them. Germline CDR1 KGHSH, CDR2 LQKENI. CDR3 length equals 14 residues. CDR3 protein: CASSPPSLNTEAFF. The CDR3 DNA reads TGTGCCAGCTCACCACCCAGCCTGAACACTGAAGCTTTCTTT.

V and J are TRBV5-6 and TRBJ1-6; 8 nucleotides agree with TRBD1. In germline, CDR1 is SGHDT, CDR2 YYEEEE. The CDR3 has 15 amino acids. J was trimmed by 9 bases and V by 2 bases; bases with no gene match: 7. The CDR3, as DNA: TGTGCCAGCAGCTTTCGGCGGCAGGGGGCTTCACCCCTCCACTTT. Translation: CASSFRRQGASPLHF.

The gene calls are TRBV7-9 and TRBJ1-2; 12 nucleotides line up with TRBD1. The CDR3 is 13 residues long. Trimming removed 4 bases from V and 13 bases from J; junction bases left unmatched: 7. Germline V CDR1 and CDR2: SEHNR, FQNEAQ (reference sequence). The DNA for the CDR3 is TGTGCCAGCAGCTATGGGACAGGGGGCATTGGCACCTTC. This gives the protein CASSYGTGGIGTF.

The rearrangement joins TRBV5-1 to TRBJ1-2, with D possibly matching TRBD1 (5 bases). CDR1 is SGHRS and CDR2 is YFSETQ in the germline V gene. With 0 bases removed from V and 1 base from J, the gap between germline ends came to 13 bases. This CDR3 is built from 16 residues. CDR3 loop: CASSLAPGPNNYGYTF. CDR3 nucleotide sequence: TGCGCCAGCAGCTTGGCGCCGGGACCTAATAACTATGGCTACACCTTC.

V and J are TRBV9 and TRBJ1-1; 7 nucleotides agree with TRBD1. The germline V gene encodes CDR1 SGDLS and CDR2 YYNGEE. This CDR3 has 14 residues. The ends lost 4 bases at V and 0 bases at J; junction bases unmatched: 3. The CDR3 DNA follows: TGTGCCAGCAGCCCACAGGGGTTGAACACTGAAGCTTTCTTT. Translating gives CASSPQGLNTEAFF.

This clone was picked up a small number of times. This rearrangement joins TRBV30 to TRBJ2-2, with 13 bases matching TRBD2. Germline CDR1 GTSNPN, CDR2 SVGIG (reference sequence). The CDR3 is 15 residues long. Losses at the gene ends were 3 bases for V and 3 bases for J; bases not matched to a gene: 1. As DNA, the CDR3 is TGTGCCTGGAGAGGACTAGCGGGGGACACCGGGGAGCTGTTTTTT. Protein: CAWRGLAGDTGELFF.

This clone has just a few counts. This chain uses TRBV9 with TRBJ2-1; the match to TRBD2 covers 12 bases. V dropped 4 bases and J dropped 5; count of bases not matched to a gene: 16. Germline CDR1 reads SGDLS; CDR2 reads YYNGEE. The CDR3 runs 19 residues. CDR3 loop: CASSPRAPLLAGGHNEQFF. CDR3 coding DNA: TGTGCCAGCAGCCCGCGCGCTCCCTTACTAGCGGGGGGTCACAATGAGCAGTTCTTC.

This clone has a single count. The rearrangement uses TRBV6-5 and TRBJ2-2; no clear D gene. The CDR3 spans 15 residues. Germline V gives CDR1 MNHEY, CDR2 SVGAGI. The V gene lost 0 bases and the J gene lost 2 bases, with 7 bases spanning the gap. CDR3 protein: CASSYSDDNTGELFF. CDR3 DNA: TGTGCCAGCAGTTACTCCGACGATAACACCGGGGAGCTGTTTTTT.

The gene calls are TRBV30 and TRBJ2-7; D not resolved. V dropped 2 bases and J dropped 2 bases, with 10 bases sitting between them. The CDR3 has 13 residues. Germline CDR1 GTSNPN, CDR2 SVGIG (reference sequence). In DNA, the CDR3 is TGTGCCTGGAGTAAGGGTCTGGCCTACGAGCAGTACTTC. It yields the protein CAWSKGLAYEQYF.

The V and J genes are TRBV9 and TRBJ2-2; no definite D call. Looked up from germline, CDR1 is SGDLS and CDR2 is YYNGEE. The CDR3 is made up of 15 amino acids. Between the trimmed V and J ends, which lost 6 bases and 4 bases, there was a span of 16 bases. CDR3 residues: CASTPGQVSTGELFF. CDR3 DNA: TGTGCCAGCACCCCTGGCCAGGTTAGCACCGGGGAGCTGTTTTTT.

CDR3 in DNA: TGTGCCAGCAGCCAAGTAGGTTCAGCGACCTCCTACGAGCAGTACTTC. This translates into CASSQVGSATSYEQYF. The rearrangement uses TRBV14 and TRBJ2-7; D not certain. The CDR3 spans 16 residues. Per the germline V gene, CDR1 is SGHDN and CDR2 is FVKESK. The V end lost 1 base, the J end lost 0 bases, and 13 bases lay between the germline ends.

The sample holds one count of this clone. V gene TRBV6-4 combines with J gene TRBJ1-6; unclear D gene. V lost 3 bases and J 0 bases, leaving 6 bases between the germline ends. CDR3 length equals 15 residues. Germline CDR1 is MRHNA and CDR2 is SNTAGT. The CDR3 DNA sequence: TGTGCCAGCAGTGAGGGTGGCTCCTATAATTCACCCCTCCACTTT. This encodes CASSEGGSYNSPLHF.

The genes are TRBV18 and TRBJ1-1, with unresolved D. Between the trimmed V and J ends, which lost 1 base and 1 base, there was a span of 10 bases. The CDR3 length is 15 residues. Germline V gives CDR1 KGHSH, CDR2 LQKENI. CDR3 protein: CASSPQWTENTEAFF. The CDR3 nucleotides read TGTGCCAGCTCACCACAGTGGACGGAGAACACTGAAGCTTTCTTT.

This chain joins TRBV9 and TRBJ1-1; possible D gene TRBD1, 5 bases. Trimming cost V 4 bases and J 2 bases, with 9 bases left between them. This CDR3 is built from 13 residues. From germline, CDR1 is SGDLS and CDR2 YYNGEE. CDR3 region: CASSRQSNTEAFF. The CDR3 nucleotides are TGTGCCAGCAGCCGACAGTCAAACACTGAAGCTTTCTTT.

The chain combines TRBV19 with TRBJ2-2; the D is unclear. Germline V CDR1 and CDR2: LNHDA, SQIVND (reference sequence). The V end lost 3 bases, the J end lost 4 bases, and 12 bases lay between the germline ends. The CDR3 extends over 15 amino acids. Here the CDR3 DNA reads TGTGCCAGTAGTATCTTAGTTGCGAGCACCGGGGAGCTGTTTTTT. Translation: CASSILVASTGELFF.

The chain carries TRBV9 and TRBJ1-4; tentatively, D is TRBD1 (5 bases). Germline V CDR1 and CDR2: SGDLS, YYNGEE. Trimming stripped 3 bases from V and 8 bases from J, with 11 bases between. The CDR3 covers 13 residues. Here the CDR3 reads CASSEGTQEKLFF. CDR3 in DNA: TGTGCCAGCAGCGAGGGGACGCAGGAAAAACTGTTTTTT.

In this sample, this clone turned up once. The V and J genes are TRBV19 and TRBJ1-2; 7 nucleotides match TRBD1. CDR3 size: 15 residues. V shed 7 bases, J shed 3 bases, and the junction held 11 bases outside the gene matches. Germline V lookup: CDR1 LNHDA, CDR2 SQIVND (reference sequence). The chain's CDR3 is CASTLGTAYDYGYTF. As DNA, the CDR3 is TGTGCCAGTACCTTAGGGACAGCCTACGACTATGGCTACACCTTC. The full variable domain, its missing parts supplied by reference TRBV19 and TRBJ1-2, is DGGITQSPKYLFRKEGQNVTLSCEQNLNHDAMYWYRQDPGQGLRLIYYSQIVNDFQKGDIAEGYSVSREKKESFPLTVTSAQKNPTAFYLCASTLGTAYDYGYTFGSGTRLTVV.

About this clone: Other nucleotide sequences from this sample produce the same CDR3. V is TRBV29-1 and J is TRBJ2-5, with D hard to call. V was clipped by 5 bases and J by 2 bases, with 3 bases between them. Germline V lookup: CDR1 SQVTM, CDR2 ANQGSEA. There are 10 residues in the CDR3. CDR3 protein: CSVSQETQYF. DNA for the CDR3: TGCAGCGTTTCACAAGAGACCCAGTACTTC.

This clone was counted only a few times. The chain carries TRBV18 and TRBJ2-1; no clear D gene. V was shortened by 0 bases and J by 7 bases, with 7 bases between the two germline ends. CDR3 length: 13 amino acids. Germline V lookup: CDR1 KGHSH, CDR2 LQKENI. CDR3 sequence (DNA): TGTGCCAGCTCACCACCGGACGGGAATGAGCAGTTCTTC. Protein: CASSPPDGNEQFF.

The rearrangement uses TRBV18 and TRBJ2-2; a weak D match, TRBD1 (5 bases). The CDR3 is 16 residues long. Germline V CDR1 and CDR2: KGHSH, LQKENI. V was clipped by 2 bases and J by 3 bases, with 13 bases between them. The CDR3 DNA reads TGTGCCAGCTCACCAGTAAGGGGCAGCCACACCGGGGAGCTGTTTTTT. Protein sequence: CASSPVRGSHTGELFF.

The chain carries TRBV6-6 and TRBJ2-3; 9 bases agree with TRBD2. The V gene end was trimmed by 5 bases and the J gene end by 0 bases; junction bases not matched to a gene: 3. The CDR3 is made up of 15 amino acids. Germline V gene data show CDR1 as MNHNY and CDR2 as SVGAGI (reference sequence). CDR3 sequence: CASSGSGGSTDTQYF. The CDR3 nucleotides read TGTGCCAGCAGTGGTAGCGGGGGTAGCACAGATACGCAGTATTTT.